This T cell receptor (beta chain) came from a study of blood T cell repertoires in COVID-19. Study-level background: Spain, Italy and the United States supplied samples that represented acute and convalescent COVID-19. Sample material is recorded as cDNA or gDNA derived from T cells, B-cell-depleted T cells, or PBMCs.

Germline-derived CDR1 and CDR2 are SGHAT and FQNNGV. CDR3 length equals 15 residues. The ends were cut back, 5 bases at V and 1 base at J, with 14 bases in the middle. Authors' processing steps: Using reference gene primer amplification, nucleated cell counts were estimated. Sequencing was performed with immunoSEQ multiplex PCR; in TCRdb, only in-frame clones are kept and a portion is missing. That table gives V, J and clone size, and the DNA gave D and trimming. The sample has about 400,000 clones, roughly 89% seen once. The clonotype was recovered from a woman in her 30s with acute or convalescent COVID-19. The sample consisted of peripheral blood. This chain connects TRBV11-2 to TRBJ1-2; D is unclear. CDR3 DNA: TGTGCCAGCAGCAAAGACTATGCAGATAACTATGGCTACACCTTC. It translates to CASSKDYADNYGYTF.